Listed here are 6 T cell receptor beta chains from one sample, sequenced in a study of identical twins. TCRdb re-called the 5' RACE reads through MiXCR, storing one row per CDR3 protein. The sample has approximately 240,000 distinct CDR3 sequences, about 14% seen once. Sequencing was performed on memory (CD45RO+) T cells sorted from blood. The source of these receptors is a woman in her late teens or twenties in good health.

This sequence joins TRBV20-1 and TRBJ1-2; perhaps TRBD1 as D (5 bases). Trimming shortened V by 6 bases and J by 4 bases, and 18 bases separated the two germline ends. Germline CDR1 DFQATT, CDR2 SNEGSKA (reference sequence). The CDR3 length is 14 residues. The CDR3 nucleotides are TGCAGTGCCCCGGGGGTCGGTGAGGCCTATGGCTACACCTTC. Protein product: CSAPGVGEAYGYTF.

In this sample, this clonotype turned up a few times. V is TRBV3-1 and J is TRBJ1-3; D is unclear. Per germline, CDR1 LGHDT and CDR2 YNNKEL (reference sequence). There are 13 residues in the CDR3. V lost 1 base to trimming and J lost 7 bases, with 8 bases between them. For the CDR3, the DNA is TGTGCCAGCAGCCAAGGGGTAAGGAACACCATATATTTT. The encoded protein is CASSQGVRNTIYF.

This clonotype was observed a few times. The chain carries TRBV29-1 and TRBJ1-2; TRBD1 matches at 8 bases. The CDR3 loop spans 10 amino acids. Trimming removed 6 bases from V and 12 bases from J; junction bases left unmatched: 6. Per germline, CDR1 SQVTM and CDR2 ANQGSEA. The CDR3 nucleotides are TGCAGCGTGCTATCAGGGGGCCACACCTTC. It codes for CSVLSGGHTF.

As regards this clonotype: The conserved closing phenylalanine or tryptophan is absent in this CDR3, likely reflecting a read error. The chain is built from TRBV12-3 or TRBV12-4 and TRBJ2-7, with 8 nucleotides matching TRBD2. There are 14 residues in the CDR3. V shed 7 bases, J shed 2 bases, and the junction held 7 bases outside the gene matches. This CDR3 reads CASTFGGGAYEQYS. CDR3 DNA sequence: TGTGCCAGCACCTTCGGGGGGGGAGCCTACGAGCAGTACTCC.

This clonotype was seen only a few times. The CDR3: CASSSSSLAGRFQETQYF. CDR3 nucleotides: TGTGCCAGCAGCTCCAGCTCACTAGCGGGACGGTTCCAAGAGACCCAGTACTTC. V usage is TRBV11-1 and J usage is TRBJ2-5; TRBD2 aligns across 10 bases. V dropped 4 bases and J dropped 1; count of bases not matched to a gene: 12. The CDR3 runs 18 residues. Germline V CDR1 and CDR2: SGHAT, FQDESV (reference sequence). Full variable domain (outside the CDR3, taken from reference TRBV11-1 and TRBJ2-5): EAEVAQSPRYKITEKSQAVAFWCDPISGHATLYWYRQILGQGPELLVQFQDESVVDDSQLPKDRFSAERLKGVDSTLKIQPAELGDSAMYLCASSSSSLAGRFQETQYFGPGTRLLVL.

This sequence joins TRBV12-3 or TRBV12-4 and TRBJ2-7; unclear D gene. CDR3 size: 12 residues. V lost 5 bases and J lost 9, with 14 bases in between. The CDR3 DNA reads TGTGCCAGCAGTCCTGGACCTACGGCGCAGTACTTC. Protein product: CASSPGPTAQYF.